This is a list of T cell receptor beta chains from one sample in a study of blood T cell repertoires in COVID-19. The data were produced by immunoSEQ multiplex PCR, yet TCRdb's version contains in-frame clones alone and is incomplete. The sample lists roughly 26,000 clones, about nine tenths occurring once. The sample consisted of peripheral blood. The source of these receptors is a human donor with active COVID-19. The donor label of this sample is uncertain. The CDR3 runs from the conserved cysteine through the conserved F or W. Expanded clones get a size class; other rows say once, few or many, or leave the size out.

>-|TRBV5-4
CASSQGLAGPGRTGELFF
>-|TRBV15
CATSRDSGSYNEQFF
>-|TRBV5-1
CASRIGGDSYEQYF
>-|TRBV6-5
CASARDREAIQYF
>-|TRBV5-4
CASSLDGENNEKLFF
>-|TRBV11-3
CASGEGRGRSYEQYF
>-|TRBV19
CATKAVSSTDTQYF
>-|TRBV2
CASSLGLESSGELFF
>-|TRBV18
CASSRLAGEQETQYF
>-|TRBV11-3
CASSLGGAGDDEQFF
>-|TRBV7-9
CASGAGGEQYF
>-|TRBV7-2
CASSLRQGSRDEQFF
>-|TRBV6-5
CASSTGLGEQFF
>-|TRBV18
CASSPISSQETQYF
>few|TRBV20-1
CSASPVVGRGYEQYF
>-|TRBV5-6
CASSRPMGGNEQFF
>-|TRBV7-3
CASSLLTHTDTQYF
>-|TRBV19
CASNPGQGKGETQYF
>-|TRBV5-1
CASSLDLQTVGEAFF
>-|TRBV3-1/TRBV3-2
CASSPYGGTEAFF
>-|TRBV12-5
CASGDRVVGETQYF
>-|TRBV29-1
CSATDRGLTQYF
>-|TRBV5-6
CASSLVGQENLSYEQYF
>-|TRBV19
CASSNNHWANQETQYF
>-|TRBV5-1
CASSRTGGNPRDGYTF
>-|TRBV7-8
CASSLAPRLADNEQFF
>-|TRBV18
CASSRGTAVTGELFF
>-|TRBV12-3/TRBV12-4
CASSLVRQETQYF
>-|TRBV7-3
CASSSQPLGENIQYF
>-|TRBV11-2
CASSLPGQDYEQYF
>-|TRBV11-3
CASSSRGDTQYF
>-|TRBV6-5
CASSAQGSGNTIYF
>-|TRBV5-4
CASSFGGANVLTF